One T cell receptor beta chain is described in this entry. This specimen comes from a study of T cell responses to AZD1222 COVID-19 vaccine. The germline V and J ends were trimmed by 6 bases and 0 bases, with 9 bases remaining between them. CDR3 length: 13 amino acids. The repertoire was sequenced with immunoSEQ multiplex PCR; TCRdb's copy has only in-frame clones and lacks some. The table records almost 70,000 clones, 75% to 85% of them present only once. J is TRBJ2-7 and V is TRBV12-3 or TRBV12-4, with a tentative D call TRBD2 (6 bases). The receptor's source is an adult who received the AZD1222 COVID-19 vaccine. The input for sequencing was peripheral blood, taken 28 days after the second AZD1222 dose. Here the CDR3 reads CASRFSGSYEQYF. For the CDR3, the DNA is TGTGCCAGCAGATTTAGCGGCTCCTACGAGCAGTACTTC.